This entry concerns a single T cell receptor (beta chain). Its binding antigen is unknown. Base-call qualities are not available, and no considerably larger clone is one nucleotide away. Counted from cysteine to phenylalanine, this CDR3 has 15 amino acids. The entry retains the CDR3 DNA only, 45 bases that are in frame from base 1. CDR1 and CDR2, looked up from the germline V gene, are ENHRY and SYGVKD. V loses 4 bases, J loses 7 bases, and the germline ends lie 19 bases apart. The sample belongs to a study of blood T cell repertoires in COVID-19 (dated by TCRdb to about 2020). General notes on the study: Samples covering the acute and convalescent phases of COVID-19 were provided by collaborators in the United States, Italy and Spain. The prospective study material was composed of cDNA or gDNA derived from T cells, B-cell-depleted T cells, or PBMCs. Deeply sampled blood TCRbeta repertoires from subjects exposed to, actively infected with, or recovered from COVID-19 were included in the dataset. The repertoires were released in a freely available public database intended as a resource for research on the immune response to SARS-CoV-2. The samples were drawn from two sources: the first 160 participants of the ongoing ImmuneRACE study, and some 1,300 subjects contributed by 6 global collaborators. Sample metadata almost always included a de-identified subject ID, COVID-19 status, age in years and sex. Where available, HLA class I and class II types were obtained from metadata supplied by the sample provider rather than from assay-based typing. What the study reported, not specific to this receptor: How much clinical and demographic metadata was included differed by source and by participant, and the metadata was provided uncurated.

TCRbeta CDR3 regions were amplified from genomic DNA by means of the immunoSEQ Assay, a bias-controlled multiplex PCR. The published analysis was carried out like this. Within the assay, amplification of reference gene primers was used to estimate how many nucleated cells each sample contained. To quantify the absolute abundance of each unique TCRbeta CDR3 rearrangement, sequence reads were collapsed and filtered. For each sample, productive Simpson clonality was calculated as the square root of Simpson's diversity index across productive rearrangements. Drawn from immuneACCESS, this table holds only the in-frame rearrangements with V and J called that TCRdb kept. Clones are partly lost; checked studies trace under half to an unresolved V gene and leave the rest unexplained. V, J and clone size derive from that table, while D and trimming were established from the DNA sequence. This sample comprises 90,000 to 120,000 clones, approximately 81% of them detected only once. 2.1% of the sample is in the top ten clones.

Collaborating institutions collected whole blood in K2EDTA tubes following their own protocols. Collaborator samples were shipped for TCRbeta analysis as frozen whole blood, isolated PBMCs, or DNA extracted from either sample type. The sequence was collected from a human donor in a cohort sampled during active COVID-19. Sequences were obtained from peripheral blood. The V and J genes are TRBV10-3 and TRBJ1-1, with TRBD1 perhaps the D gene, on 6 matching bases. The CDR3 sequence is CAISASEGARGEAFF. The nucleotide sequence reads as follows: TGTGCCATCAGTGCCTCAGAAGGGGCCAGGGGTGAAGCTTTCTTT.